The subject of this entry is one T cell receptor beta chain. TCRdb re-called the RT-PCR reads through MiXCR, storing one row per CDR3 protein. The sample holds about 24,000 distinct CDR3 sequences, roughly 43% seen once. Trimming left V 0 bases short and J 10 bases short, with 7 bases between. The CDR3 loop spans 12 amino acids. This record comes from a study of patients and donors after allogeneic stem cell transplantation. This receptor was identified in a human donor who was either an allogeneic HSCT recipient or a stem cell or donor lymphocyte infusion donor (not recorded which). It is not recorded whose cells these are; they may come from a transplant donor. The chain carries TRBV12-3 or TRBV12-4 and TRBJ2-4; tentative D call: TRBD1 (5 bases). Sequencing was done on a sample of blood, either unsorted or a sorted T cell fraction (not recorded which). The DNA of the CDR3 is TGTGCCAGCAGTTTAGCGGGGCGTATTCAGTACTTC. Protein product: CASSLAGRIQYF.